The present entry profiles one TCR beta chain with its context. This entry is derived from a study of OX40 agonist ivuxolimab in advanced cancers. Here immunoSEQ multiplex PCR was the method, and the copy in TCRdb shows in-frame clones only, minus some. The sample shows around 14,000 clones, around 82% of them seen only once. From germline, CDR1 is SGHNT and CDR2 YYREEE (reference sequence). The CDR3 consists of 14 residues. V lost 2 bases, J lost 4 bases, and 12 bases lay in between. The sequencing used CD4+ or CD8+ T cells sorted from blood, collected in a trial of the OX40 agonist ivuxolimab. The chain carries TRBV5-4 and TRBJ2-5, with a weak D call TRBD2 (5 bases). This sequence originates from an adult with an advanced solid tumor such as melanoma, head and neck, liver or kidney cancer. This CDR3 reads CASSFVGGVETQYF. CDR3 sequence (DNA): TGTGCCAGCAGCTTCGTTGGAGGAGTAGAGACCCAGTACTTC.